In this sample, the clone carrying this T cell receptor beta chain turned up a few times. The antigen is not known. This entry comes from a study of beta chain features in type 1 diabetes. The germline V gene has CDR1 GTSNPN and CDR2 SVGIG (reference sequence). V was pared by 5 bases and J by 4 bases, with 5 bases of the junction left unmatched. The CDR3 extends over 13 amino acids. The study's findings and limits: cDNA-based reads could over-represent cells with high TCR expression. Across all four CD4+ subsets, people with type 1 diabetes showed modestly shorter TCRB CDR3s.

Expressed TCRB transcripts were sequenced because the entire RNA isolate underwent reverse transcription. Here immunoSEQ multiplex PCR was the method, and the copy in TCRdb shows in-frame clones only, minus some. The data show 250,000 to 300,000 clones, about 7.8% seen once. The material sequenced was central memory CD4+ T cells from blood. The receptor was isolated from a woman aged 18-35 years in good health. The V call is TRBV30, the J call TRBJ2-3, with 8 bases matching TRBD1. CDR3 amino acids: CAWQGAPSDTQYF. The CDR3 nucleotides are TGTGCCTGGCAGGGGGCCCCATCAGATACGCAGTATTTT.